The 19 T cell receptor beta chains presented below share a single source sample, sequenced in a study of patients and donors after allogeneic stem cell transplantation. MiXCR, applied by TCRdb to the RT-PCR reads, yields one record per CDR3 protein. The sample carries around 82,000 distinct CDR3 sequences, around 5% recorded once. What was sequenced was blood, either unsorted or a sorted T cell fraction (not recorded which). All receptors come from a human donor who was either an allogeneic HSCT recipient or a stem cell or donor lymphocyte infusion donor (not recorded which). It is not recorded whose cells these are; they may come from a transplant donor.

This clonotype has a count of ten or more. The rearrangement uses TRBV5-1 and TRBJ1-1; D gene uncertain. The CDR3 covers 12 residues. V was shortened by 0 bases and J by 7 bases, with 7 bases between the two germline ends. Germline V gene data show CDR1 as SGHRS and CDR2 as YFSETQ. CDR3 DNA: TGCGCCAGCAGCTTGGTAGAGGGTGAAGCTTTCTTT. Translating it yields CASSLVEGEAFF.

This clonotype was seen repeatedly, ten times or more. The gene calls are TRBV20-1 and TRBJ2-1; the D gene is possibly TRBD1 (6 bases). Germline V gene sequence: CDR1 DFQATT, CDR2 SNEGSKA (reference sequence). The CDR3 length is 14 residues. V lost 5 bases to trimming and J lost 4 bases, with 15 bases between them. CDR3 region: CSASAGTRYNEQFF. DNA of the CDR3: TGCAGTGCTTCGGCCGGGACACGTTACAATGAGCAGTTCTTC.

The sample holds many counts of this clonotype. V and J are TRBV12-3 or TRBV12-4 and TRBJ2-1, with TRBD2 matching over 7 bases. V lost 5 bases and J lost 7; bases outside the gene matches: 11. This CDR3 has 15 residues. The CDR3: CASSPGEGSRNEQFF. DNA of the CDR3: TGTGCCAGCAGTCCGGGGGAGGGCTCGAGGAATGAGCAGTTCTTC.

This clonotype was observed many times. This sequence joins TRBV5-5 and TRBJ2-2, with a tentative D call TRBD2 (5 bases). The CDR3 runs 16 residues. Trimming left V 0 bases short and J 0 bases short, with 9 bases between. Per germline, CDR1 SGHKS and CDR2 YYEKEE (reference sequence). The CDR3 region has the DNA TGTGCCAGCAGCTTGGTCCTAGCCGCGAACACCGGGGAGCTGTTTTTT. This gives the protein CASSLVLAANTGELFF.

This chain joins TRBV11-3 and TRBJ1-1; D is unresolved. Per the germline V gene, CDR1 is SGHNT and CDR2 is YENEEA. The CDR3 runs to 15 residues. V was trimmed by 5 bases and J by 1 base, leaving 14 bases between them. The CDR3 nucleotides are TGTGCCAGCAGCCGGTATGGTGGGTCGAACACTGAAGCTTTCTTT. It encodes CASSRYGGSNTEAFF. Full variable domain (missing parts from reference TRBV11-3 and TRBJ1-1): EAGVVQSPRYKIIEKKQPVAFWCNPISGHNTLYWYLQNLGQGPELLIRYENEEAVDDSQLPKDRFSAERLKGVDSTLKIQPAELGDSAVYLCASSRYGGSNTEAFFGQGTRLTVV.

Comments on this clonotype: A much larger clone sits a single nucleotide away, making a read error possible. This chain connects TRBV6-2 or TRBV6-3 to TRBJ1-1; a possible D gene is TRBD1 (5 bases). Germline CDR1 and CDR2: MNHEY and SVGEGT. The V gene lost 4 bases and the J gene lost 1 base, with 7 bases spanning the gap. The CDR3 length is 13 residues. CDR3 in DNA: TGTGCCAGCAGTTCCAGGGAGAACACTGAAGCTTTCTTT. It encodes CASSSRENTEAFF.

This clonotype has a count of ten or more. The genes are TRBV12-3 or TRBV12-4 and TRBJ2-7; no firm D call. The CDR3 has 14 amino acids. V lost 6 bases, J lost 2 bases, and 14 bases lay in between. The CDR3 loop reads CASSPHGDAYEQYF. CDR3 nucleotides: TGTGCCAGCAGCCCACACGGAGATGCCTACGAGCAGTACTTC.

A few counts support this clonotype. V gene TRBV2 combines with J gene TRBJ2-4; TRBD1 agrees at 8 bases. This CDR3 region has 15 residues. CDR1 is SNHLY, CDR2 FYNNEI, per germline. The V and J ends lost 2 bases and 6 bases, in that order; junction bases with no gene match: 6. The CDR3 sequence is CASSESGGRGNIQYF. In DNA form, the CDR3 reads TGTGCCAGCAGTGAATCAGGGGGCAGGGGAAACATTCAGTACTTC.

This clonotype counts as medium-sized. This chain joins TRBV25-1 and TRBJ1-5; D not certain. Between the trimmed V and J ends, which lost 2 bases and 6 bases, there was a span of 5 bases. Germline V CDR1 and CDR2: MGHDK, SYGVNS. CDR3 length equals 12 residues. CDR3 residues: CASSEAGQPQHF. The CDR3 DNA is TGTGCCAGCAGTGAAGCGGGTCAGCCCCAGCATTTT.

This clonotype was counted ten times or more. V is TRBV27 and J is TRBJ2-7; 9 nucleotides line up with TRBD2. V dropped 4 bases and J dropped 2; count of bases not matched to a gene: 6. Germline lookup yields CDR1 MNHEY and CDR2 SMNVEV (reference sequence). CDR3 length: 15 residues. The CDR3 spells CASSSLAGPPYEQYF. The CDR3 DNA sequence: TGTGCCAGCAGTTCACTAGCGGGTCCCCCCTACGAGCAGTACTTC.

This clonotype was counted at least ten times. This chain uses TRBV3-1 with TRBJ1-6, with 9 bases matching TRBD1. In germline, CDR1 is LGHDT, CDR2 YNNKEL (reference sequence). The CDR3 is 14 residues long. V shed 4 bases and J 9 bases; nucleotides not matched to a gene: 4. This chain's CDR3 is CASSPGQGVSPLHF. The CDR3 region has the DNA TGTGCCAGCAGCCCGGGACAGGGAGTTTCACCCCTCCACTTT.

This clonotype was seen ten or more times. CDR3 sequence (DNA): TGTGCCAGCAGTTTATTAGGGACAGGGGGCTACGAGCAGTACTTC. Translated, it gives CASSLLGTGGYEQYF. The V gene is TRBV27, the J gene TRBJ2-7; 11 positions agree with TRBD1. The junction had 2 bases not matched to a gene; V was cut back by 1 base and J by 3 bases. The germline gives CDR1 MNHEY, CDR2 SMNVEV (reference sequence). This CDR3 has 15 residues.

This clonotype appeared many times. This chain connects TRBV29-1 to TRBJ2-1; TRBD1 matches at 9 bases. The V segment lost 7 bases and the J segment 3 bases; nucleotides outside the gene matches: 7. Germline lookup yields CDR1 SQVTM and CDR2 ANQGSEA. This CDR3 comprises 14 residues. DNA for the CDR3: TGCAGCGGGACGAGACAGGGGGGCTACAATGAGCAGTTCTTC. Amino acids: CSGTRQGGYNEQFF.

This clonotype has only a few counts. CDR3 sequence: CSARVDGTGGNTEAFF. CDR3 in DNA: TGCAGTGCTAGAGTCGATGGTACAGGGGGCAACACTGAAGCTTTCTTT. The gene calls are TRBV20-1 and TRBJ1-1; 9 bases align to TRBD1. Germline CDR1 DFQATT, CDR2 SNEGSKA (reference sequence). Trimming removed 1 base from V and 2 bases from J; junction bases left unmatched: 8. CDR3 size: 16 residues.

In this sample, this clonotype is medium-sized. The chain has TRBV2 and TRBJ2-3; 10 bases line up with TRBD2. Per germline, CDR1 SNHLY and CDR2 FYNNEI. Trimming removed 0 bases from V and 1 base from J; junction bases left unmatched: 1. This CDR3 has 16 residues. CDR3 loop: CASSEALAGGTDTQYF. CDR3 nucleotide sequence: TGTGCCAGCAGTGAAGCCCTAGCGGGGGGCACAGATACGCAGTATTTT. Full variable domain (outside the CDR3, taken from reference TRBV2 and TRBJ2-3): EPEVTQTPSHQVTQMGQEVILRCVPISNHLYFYWYRQILGQKVEFLVSFYNNEISEKSEIFDDQFSVERPDGSNFTLKIRSTKLEDSAMYFCASSEALAGGTDTQYFGPGTRLTVL.

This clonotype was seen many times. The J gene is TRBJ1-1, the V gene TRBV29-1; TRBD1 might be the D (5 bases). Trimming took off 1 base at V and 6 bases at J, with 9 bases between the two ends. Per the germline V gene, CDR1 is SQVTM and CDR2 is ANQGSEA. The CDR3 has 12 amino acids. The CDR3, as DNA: TGCAGCGTTGAAGTCGTGGGGCCTGAAGCTTTCTTT. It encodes CSVEVVGPEAFF. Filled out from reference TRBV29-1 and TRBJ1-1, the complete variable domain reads SAVISQKPSRDICQRGTSLTIQCQVDSQVTMMFWYRQQPGQSLTLIATANQGSEATYESGFVIDKFPISRPNLTFSTLTVSNMSPEDSSIYLCSVEVVGPEAFFGQGTRLTVV.

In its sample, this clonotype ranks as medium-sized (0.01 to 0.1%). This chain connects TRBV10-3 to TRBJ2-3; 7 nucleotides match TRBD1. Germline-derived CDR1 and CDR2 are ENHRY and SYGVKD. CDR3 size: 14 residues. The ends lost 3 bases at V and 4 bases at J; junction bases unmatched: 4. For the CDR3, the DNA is TGTGCCATCAGTGATGGGCAGGGGGCAGATACGCAGTATTTT. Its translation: CAISDGQGADTQYF.

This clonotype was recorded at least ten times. The CDR3 loop reads CASRSGTRNTGELFF. The CDR3 DNA reads as TGTGCCAGCAGATCCGGGACTCGGAACACCGGGGAGCTGTTTTTT. The V gene is TRBV7-9, the J gene TRBJ2-2; perhaps TRBD2 as D (6 bases). There are 15 residues in the CDR3. Germline V gene data show CDR1 as SEHNR and CDR2 as FQNEAQ (reference sequence). Trimming pared 6 bases from V and 1 base from J, leaving 12 bases between.

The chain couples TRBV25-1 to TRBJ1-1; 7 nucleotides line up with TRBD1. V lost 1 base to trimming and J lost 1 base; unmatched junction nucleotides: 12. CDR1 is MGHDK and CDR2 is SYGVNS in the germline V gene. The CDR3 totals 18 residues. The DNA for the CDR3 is TGTGCCAGCAGTGAATGGCCCGCCCCCGACAGGGAGAACACTGAAGCTTTCTTT. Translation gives CASSEWPAPDRENTEAFF.